The 5 T cell receptor beta chains listed next were all sequenced from one sample in a study of identical twins. TCRdb analysed the 5' RACE reads with MiXCR anew, one entry per CDR3 protein. The data show approximately 500,000 distinct CDR3 sequences, approximately 24% seen once. The sample was also linked to a second study, of T cells expressing NK-cell markers.

Sequencing was performed on CD4+ T cells sorted from blood. The receptors derive from a woman between 18 and 29 years old in good health.

The V call is TRBV9, the J call TRBJ2-1; D unclear. V was cut by 4 bases and J by 2 bases, with 13 bases left in between. CDR3 length equals 15 residues. CDR1 and CDR2 (germline): SGDLS, YYNGEE. CDR3 sequence (DNA): TGTGCCAGCAGCCCGAGCCTGTACCCCTACAATGAGCAGTTCTTC. The encoded protein is CASSPSLYPYNEQFF.

The genes are TRBV20-1 and TRBJ2-7, with D hard to call. V gave up 2 bases and J gave up 2 bases, with 19 bases separating them. The germline V gene encodes CDR1 DFQATT and CDR2 SNEGSKA (reference sequence). This CDR3 comprises 16 residues. CDR3 loop: CSARRLGPADPYEQYF. The DNA for the CDR3 is TGCAGTGCTAGAAGACTTGGGCCGGCAGACCCCTACGAGCAGTACTTC.

The rearrangement links TRBV20-1 to TRBJ1-6; D not resolved. V lost 2 bases and J 3 bases, leaving 8 bases between the germline ends. This CDR3 comprises 14 residues. From germline, CDR1 is DFQATT and CDR2 SNEGSKA (reference sequence). CDR3 nucleotide sequence: TGCAGTGCTAGAACCAGGTTCTATAATTCACCCCTCCACTTT. It codes for CSARTRFYNSPLHF.

This clonotype appeared many times. CDR3 sequence (DNA): TGTGCCAGCAGTTTTTTGAGGAACACTGAAGCTTTCTTT. Encoded protein: CASSFLRNTEAFF. The V gene is TRBV12-3 or TRBV12-4, the J gene TRBJ1-1, with unresolved D. V shed 3 bases and J shed 1 base, with 6 bases lying between them. The CDR3 has 13 amino acids.

The V gene is TRBV5-5, the J gene TRBJ2-7; tentative D call: TRBD2 (6 bases). The CDR3 contains 16 residues. Germline values: CDR1 SGHKS, CDR2 YYEKEE (reference sequence). V was shortened by 3 bases and J by 2 bases, with 18 bases between the two germline ends. The CDR3: CASSSKARDSTYEQYF. CDR3 in DNA: TGTGCCAGCAGCTCAAAAGCCCGGGACTCGACCTACGAGCAGTACTTC.